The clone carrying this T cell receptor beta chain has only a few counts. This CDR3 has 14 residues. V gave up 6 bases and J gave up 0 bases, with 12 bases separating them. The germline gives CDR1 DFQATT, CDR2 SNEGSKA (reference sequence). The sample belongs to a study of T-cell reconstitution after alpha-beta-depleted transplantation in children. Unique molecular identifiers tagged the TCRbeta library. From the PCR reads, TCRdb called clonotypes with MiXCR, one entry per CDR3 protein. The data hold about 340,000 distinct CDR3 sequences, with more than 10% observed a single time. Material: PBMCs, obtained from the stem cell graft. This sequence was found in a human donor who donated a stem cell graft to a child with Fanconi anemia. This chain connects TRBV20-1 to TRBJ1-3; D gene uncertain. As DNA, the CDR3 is TGCAGTGCACGAGGTTTTAGCTCTGGAAACACCATATATTTT. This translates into CSARGFSSGNTIYF.